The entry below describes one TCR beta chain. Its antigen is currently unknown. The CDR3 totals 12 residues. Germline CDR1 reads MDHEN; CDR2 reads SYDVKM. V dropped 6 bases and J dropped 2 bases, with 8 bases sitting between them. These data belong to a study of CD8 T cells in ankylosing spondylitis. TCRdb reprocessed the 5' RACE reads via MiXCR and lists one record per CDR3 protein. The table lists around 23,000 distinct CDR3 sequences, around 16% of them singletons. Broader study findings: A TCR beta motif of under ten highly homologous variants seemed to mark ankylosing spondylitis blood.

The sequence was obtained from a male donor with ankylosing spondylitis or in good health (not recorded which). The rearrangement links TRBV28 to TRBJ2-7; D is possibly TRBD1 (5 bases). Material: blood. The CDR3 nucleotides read TGTGCCAGCAGGCAGGGTCCCTACGAGCAGTACTTC. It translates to CASRQGPYEQYF.